One sample yielded the 3 T cell receptor beta chains listed below, sequenced in a study of tumor and adjacent non-tumor tissue in lung cancer. This sample's RNA came from whole unsorted tissue. TCRbeta libraries were built with three rounds of nested PCR, modified from ARM-PCR. TCRdb called the multiplex PCR reads again in MiXCR, with one record for every CDR3 protein. The data show tens of thousands of distinct CDR3 sequences, less than 75% seen once. The sample taken for sequencing was lung tumor tissue. These receptors originate from a man between 60 and 70 years old with non-small cell lung cancer.

The gene calls are TRBV4-2 and TRBJ1-2, with D perhaps TRBD1 (5 bases). V lost 9 bases, J lost 1 base, and 15 bases lay in between. Germline V gene sequence: CDR1 LGHNA, CDR2 YNFKEQ. The CDR3 is 14 amino acids. CDR3 DNA sequence: TGTGCCAGTTCCTCGGGGACCATTAACTATGGCTACACCTTC. It specifies CASSSGTINYGYTF.

Of note for this clonotype: A clone one base away is much larger, so this may be a read error. The chain carries TRBV28 and TRBJ1-4; 10 bases agree with TRBD1. Germline CDR1 MDHEN, CDR2 SYDVKM. This CDR3 is 15 amino acids long. The J segment lost 8 bases and the V segment lost 4 bases, leaving 7 bases of the junction unmatched. CDR3 protein: CASSSAGQGREKLFF. CDR3 nucleotide sequence: TGTGCCAGCAGTTCAGCGGGACAGGGGAGGGAAAAACTGTTTTTT. Full variable domain (rest looked up from reference TRBV28 and TRBJ1-4): DVKVTQSSRYLVKRTGEKVFLECVQDMDHENMFWYRQDPGLGLRLIYFSYDVKMKEKGDIPEGYSVSREKKERFSLILESASTNQTSMYLCASSSAGQGREKLFFGSGTQLSVL.

As concerns this clonotype: The conserved phenylalanine or tryptophan normally closing the CDR3 is absent here, so this likely arose from a read error. This rearrangement joins TRBV6-2 or TRBV6-3 to TRBJ2-3; the match to TRBD2 covers 14 bases. Germline-derived CDR1 and CDR2 are MNHEY and SVGEGT. This CDR3 is 16 amino acids long. The ends lost 5 bases at V and 4 bases at J; junction bases unmatched: 5. The CDR3 DNA is TGTGCCAGCAGTCCCGCGACTAGCGGGAGGGCAGATACGCAGTATCTT. Protein sequence: CASSPATSGRADTQYL.